Below, 21 T cell receptor beta chains from the same sample are listed, as sequenced in a study of T cell responses to AZD1222 COVID-19 vaccine. This table comes from immunoSEQ multiplex PCR, and its TCRdb copy is limited to in-frame clones, with some not included. This sample carries just under 150,000 clones, 86% of them seen once, and the ten largest clones take roughly 5.1%. Source: peripheral blood, taken 28 days after the second AZD1222 dose. These TCRs come from an adult who received the AZD1222 COVID-19 vaccine.

The CDR3 sequence: CASSLDRADYGYTF. The CDR3, as DNA: TGTGCCAGCAGTCTGGACAGGGCGGACTATGGCTACACCTTC. The chain joins TRBV28 to TRBJ1-2; 8 nucleotides align to TRBD1. V lost 5 bases and J lost 3; bases outside the gene matches: 5. Germline CDR1 reads MDHEN; CDR2 reads SYDVKM. The CDR3 loop spans 14 amino acids.

The chain links TRBV7-9 to TRBJ2-7, with D unclear. Germline CDR1 and CDR2: SEHNR and FQNEAQ (reference sequence). The V and J ends lost 1 base and 7 bases respectively, with 8 bases between them. This CDR3 is built from 12 residues. In DNA form, the CDR3 reads TGTGCCAGCAGCTTAGAGATAAGGGAGCAGTACTTC. Amino acid sequence: CASSLEIREQYF.

The V gene is TRBV28, the J gene TRBJ2-1, with D unclear. The CDR3 extends over 14 amino acids. The V end was cut by 7 bases, the J end by 5 bases, with 15 bases between. The V gene's germline CDR1 is MDHEN and CDR2 SYDVKM. The CDR3 protein is CASMPNTPNNEQFF. The CDR3, as DNA: TGTGCCAGCATGCCGAACACGCCTAACAATGAGCAGTTCTTC.

The chain carries TRBV29-1 and TRBJ2-7; D uncertain. Per the germline V gene, CDR1 is SQVTM and CDR2 is ANQGSEA. This CDR3 comprises 14 residues. V was cut by 3 bases and J by 4 bases, with 16 bases left in between. The DNA of the CDR3 is TGCAGCGTTGACTGCGGACGGAGTCCTTACGAGCAGTACTTC. Translated, it gives CSVDCGRSPYEQYF.

The J gene is TRBJ2-5, the V gene TRBV6-5; D is possibly TRBD1 (5 bases). V lost 7 bases and J 4 bases, leaving 13 bases between the germline ends. Germline V gene lookup returns CDR1 MNHEY and CDR2 SVGAGI. The CDR3 runs to 13 residues. CDR3 sequence: CASTAGRLETQYF. The CDR3 nucleotides are TGTGCCAGCACGGCAGGGCGTTTAGAGACCCAGTACTTC.

V is TRBV27 and J is TRBJ1-6; no reliable D call. Trimming cost V 7 bases and J 7 bases, with 14 bases left between them. This CDR3 region has 14 residues. Germline V gene lookup returns CDR1 MNHEY and CDR2 SMNVEV (reference sequence). Written as DNA, the CDR3 is TGTGCCAGCACCTCTGATGGTGGGAATTCACCCCTCCACTTT. Translation: CASTSDGGNSPLHF.

Details on this clone: Other DNA variants within this sample encode the same CDR3. The rearrangement uses TRBV19 and TRBJ1-2, with D possibly matching TRBD1 (5 bases). This CDR3 region has 12 residues. Deletions cut 2 bases from V and 8 bases from J, with 9 bases between. Germline V gene lookup returns CDR1 LNHDA and CDR2 SQIVND (reference sequence). CDR3 sequence reads: CASSIQGRGYTF. The CDR3 DNA reads TGTGCCAGTAGTATACAGGGTCGAGGCTACACCTTC. The full variable domain, its missing parts supplied by reference TRBV19 and TRBJ1-2, is DGGITQSPKYLFRKEGQNVTLSCEQNLNHDAMYWYRQDPGQGLRLIYYSQIVNDFQKGDIAEGYSVSREKKESFPLTVTSAQKNPTAFYLCASSIQGRGYTFGSGTRLTVV.

This sequence joins TRBV7-9 and TRBJ1-1, with 8 positions matching TRBD1. The CDR3 contains 16 residues. Germline CDR1 is SEHNR and CDR2 is FQNEAQ (reference sequence). Unmatched junction bases numbered 11, after V lost 4 bases and J lost 4 bases. This CDR3 is CASSSLRGPLGTEAFF. CDR3 DNA sequence: TGTGCCAGCAGCTCCCTCAGGGGGCCGTTAGGCACTGAAGCTTTCTTT.

This clone was seen a single time. This chain joins TRBV27 and TRBJ2-1, with 11 positions matching TRBD1. This CDR3 contains 15 residues. The V and J ends lost 4 bases and 9 bases, in that order; junction bases with no gene match: 8. Per germline, CDR1 MNHEY and CDR2 SMNVEV (reference sequence). CDR3 protein: CASSSRDRGGVEQFF. The CDR3 DNA reads as TGTGCCAGCAGTTCCCGGGACAGGGGGGGGGTTGAGCAGTTCTTC.

The CDR3 region is CASSPTLGSGANVLTF. CDR3 nucleotides: TGTGCCAGCAGCCCAACCCTAGGGTCTGGGGCCAACGTCCTGACTTTC. The chain has TRBV5-8 and TRBJ2-6, with D unresolved. Per the germline V gene, CDR1 is SGHTS and CDR2 is YDEGEE. Trimming left V 4 bases short and J 1 base short, with 12 bases between. CDR3 length equals 16 residues.

This clone has more than one count but fewer than ten. The V gene is TRBV11-3, the J gene TRBJ2-7, with a tentative D call TRBD2 (6 bases). Germline CDR1 reads SGHNT; CDR2 reads YENEEA. V lost 5 bases and J lost 0, with 8 bases in between. The CDR3 runs to 13 residues. CDR3 loop: CASSPTSSYEQYF. CDR3 bases: TGTGCCAGCAGCCCGACTAGCTCCTACGAGCAGTACTTC.

J is TRBJ1-1 and V is TRBV5-1; 10 bases are shared with TRBD1. Germline assignment: CDR1 SGHRS and CDR2 YFSETQ. The CDR3 runs 15 residues. The J segment lost 6 bases and the V segment lost 4 bases, leaving 9 bases of the junction unmatched. In DNA, the CDR3 is TGCGCCAGCAGCAACCGGGACAGGGGCCCCCCTGAAGCTTTCTTT. Translated: CASSNRDRGPPEAFF.

The J gene is TRBJ1-1, the V gene TRBV9, with D tentatively TRBD1 (5 bases). The V end was cut by 4 bases, the J end by 5 bases, with 15 bases between. There are 14 residues in the CDR3. CDR1 and CDR2 (germline): SGDLS, YYNGEE. The CDR3 region has the DNA TGTGCCAGCAGCTCTCATACCCAGGGTACTGAAGCTTTCTTT. Translation: CASSSHTQGTEAFF.

The rearrangement joins TRBV5-6 to TRBJ2-7, with D unresolved. The CDR3 covers 14 residues. Germline lookup yields CDR1 SGHDT and CDR2 YYEEEE. Trimming shortened V by 4 bases and J by 4 bases, and 15 bases separated the two germline ends. The CDR3: CASSPWALPYEQYF. The DNA of the CDR3 is TGTGCCAGCAGCCCGTGGGCCCTCCCATACGAGCAGTACTTC.

The CDR3, as DNA: TGTGCCAGCAGTGAAGGGCCTAGCGGGGAGAATGAGCAGTTCTTC. This sequence encodes CASSEGPSGENEQFF. The rearrangement uses TRBV6-1 and TRBJ2-1; the match to TRBD2 covers 9 bases. There are 15 residues in the CDR3. Unmatched junction bases numbered 5, after V lost 1 base and J lost 7 bases. Germline values: CDR1 MNHNS, CDR2 SASEGT.

A remark on this clone: Other DNA sequences from this sample encode an identical CDR3 as well. The rearrangement joins TRBV7-9 to TRBJ2-7, with D unresolved. Germline V lookup: CDR1 SEHNR, CDR2 FQNEAQ (reference sequence). The CDR3 runs to 15 residues. V was trimmed by 5 bases and J by 0 bases, leaving 14 bases between them. DNA of the CDR3: TGTGCCAGCAGCCCGCGGCAGGCGTACTCCTACGAGCAGTACTTC. Protein product: CASSPRQAYSYEQYF.

The chain uses TRBV19 and TRBJ2-7; the match to TRBD2 covers 7 bases. Germline values: CDR1 LNHDA, CDR2 SQIVND (reference sequence). The CDR3 has 13 amino acids. V dropped 6 bases and J dropped 2; count of bases not matched to a gene: 4. Written as DNA, the CDR3 is TGTGCCAGTAGGCCAGCGGGGACCTACGAGCAGTACTTC. This sequence encodes CASRPAGTYEQYF.

In this sample, this clone turned up once. The rearrangement joins TRBV28 to TRBJ2-2; the match to TRBD1 covers 9 bases. J lost 7 bases, V lost 2 bases, and 5 bases had no gene match. Germline-derived CDR1 and CDR2 are MDHEN and SYDVKM. This CDR3 has 15 amino acids. The CDR3 loop is CASSLGDRVGGELFF. As DNA, the CDR3 is TGTGCCAGCAGTTTAGGGGACAGGGTTGGCGGGGAGCTGTTTTTT.

Only one count was recorded for this clone. This chain connects TRBV5-1 to TRBJ2-7, with 8 positions matching TRBD1. Trimming removed 4 bases from V and 6 bases from J; junction bases left unmatched: 6. Germline CDR1 and CDR2: SGHRS and YFSETQ. The CDR3 consists of 13 residues. CDR3 amino acids: CASSPDRAREQYF. CDR3 DNA: TGCGCCAGCAGCCCGGACAGGGCCCGCGAGCAGTACTTC.

The rearrangement links TRBV5-1 to TRBJ1-1, with a weak D call TRBD1 (5 bases). The CDR3 loop spans 15 amino acids. Germline V lookup: CDR1 SGHRS, CDR2 YFSETQ. V gave up 3 bases and J gave up 6 bases, with 18 bases separating them. The CDR3 nucleotides are TGCGCCAGCAGCTCCCTCCCGGGAGGGGAGTCTGAAGCTTTCTTT. Translation: CASSSLPGGESEAFF.

The chain employs TRBV6-2 or TRBV6-3 and TRBJ2-5; 11 nucleotides match TRBD2. Germline CDR1 MNHEY, CDR2 SVGEGT. V lost 0 bases to trimming and J lost 3 bases; unmatched junction nucleotides: 0. The CDR3 length is 15 residues. The CDR3 region is CASSYSGLAEETQYF. The CDR3 coding sequence is TGTGCCAGCAGTTACTCGGGACTAGCGGAAGAGACCCAGTACTTC.